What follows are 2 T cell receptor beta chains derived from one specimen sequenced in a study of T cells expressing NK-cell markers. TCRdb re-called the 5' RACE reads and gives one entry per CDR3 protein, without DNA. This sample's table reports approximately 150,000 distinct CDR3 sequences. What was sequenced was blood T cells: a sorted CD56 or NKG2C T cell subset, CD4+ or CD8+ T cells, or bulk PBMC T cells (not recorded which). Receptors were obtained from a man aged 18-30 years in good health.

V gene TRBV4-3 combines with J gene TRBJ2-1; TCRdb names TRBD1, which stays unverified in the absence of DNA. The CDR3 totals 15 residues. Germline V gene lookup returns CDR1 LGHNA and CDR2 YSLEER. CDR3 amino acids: CASSQDPGEGDEQFF.

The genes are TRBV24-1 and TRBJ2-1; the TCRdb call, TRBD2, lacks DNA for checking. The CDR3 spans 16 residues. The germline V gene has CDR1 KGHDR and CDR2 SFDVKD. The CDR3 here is CATSDLLAGASNEQFF.